The 16 T cell receptor beta chains below all came from one sample that was sequenced in a study of identical twins. TCRdb independently ran MiXCR on the 5' RACE reads; one entry per CDR3 protein. This sample has about 1.7 million distinct CDR3 sequences, with around 33% found just once. Sequencing was done on a sample of cord blood. The receptors come from a newborn girl in good health.

This sequence joins TRBV15 and TRBJ2-5; D is unresolved. The CDR3 runs 16 residues. Germline V gives CDR1 LNHNV, CDR2 YYDKDF (reference sequence). Trimming removed 6 bases at V and 0 bases at J, with 17 bases between. The CDR3 reads CATSLKIRSYQETQYF. DNA of the CDR3: TGTGCCACCAGTCTGAAAATTAGATCGTACCAAGAGACCCAGTACTTC.

The J gene is TRBJ2-7, the V gene TRBV12-3 or TRBV12-4; TRBD2 matches at 7 bases. J gave up 6 bases and V 6 bases, and 2 bases lay outside the gene matches. There are 11 residues in the CDR3. This chain's CDR3 is CASRRTSEQYF. In DNA form, the CDR3 reads TGTGCCAGCAGAAGGACTAGCGAGCAGTACTTC.

This clonotype came up a few times. This chain connects TRBV5-1 to TRBJ2-1; D tentatively reads TRBD1 or TRBD2 (5 bases each). The CDR3 consists of 14 residues. V lost 1 base and J 7 bases, leaving 12 bases between the germline ends. Germline CDR1 and CDR2: SGHRS and YFSETQ. Here the CDR3 reads CASSLLLGDNEQFF. The CDR3 coding sequence is TGCGCCAGCAGCTTGCTACTAGGGGATAATGAGCAGTTCTTC.

This clonotype was detected a few times. The V and J genes are TRBV7-8 and TRBJ2-5; D may be TRBD2 (7 bases). V was cut by 0 bases and J by 4 bases, with 15 bases left in between. CDR1 SGHVS and CDR2 FQNEAQ come from the germline V gene. The length of the CDR3 is 16 residues. CDR3 loop: CASSLALGGGGETQYF. The CDR3 region has the DNA TGTGCCAGCAGCTTAGCCTTAGGGGGAGGGGGAGAGACCCAGTACTTC.

This chain connects TRBV6-2 or TRBV6-3 to TRBJ1-5; D not certain. CDR1 and CDR2 (germline): MNHEY, SVGEGT. The CDR3 runs to 15 residues. Deletions cut 3 bases from V and 4 bases from J, with 13 bases between. The DNA of the CDR3 is TGTGCCAGCAGTTATGTAGGCGGGTCGAATCAGCCCCAGCATTTT. It codes for CASSYVGGSNQPQHF.

This clonotype appeared a few times. DNA of the CDR3: TGTGCCAGCAGTCCCCAGGGCCATACGCAGTATTTT. Residues: CASSPQGHTQYF. The chain recombines TRBV2 with TRBJ2-3; weak D call: TRBD1 (5 bases). V lost 5 bases, J lost 7 bases, and 10 bases lay in between. This CDR3 region has 12 residues. CDR1 and CDR2 (germline): SNHLY, FYNNEI.

This chain connects TRBV27 to TRBJ2-1; D is perhaps TRBD2 (6 bases). The DNA matches TRBJ2-7 better at its end, which makes the J call doubtful. Germline V gene lookup returns CDR1 MNHEY and CDR2 SMNVEV (reference sequence). The CDR3 runs 17 residues. The CDR3 loop is CASSLQQLAGPYNEQYF. The CDR3 region has the DNA TGTGCCAGCAGTTTACAGCAACTGGCGGGACCTTACAATGAGCAGTACTTC.

The chain carries TRBV5-4 and TRBJ1-2, with TRBD1 identical over 7 bases. Germline V gene data show CDR1 as SGHNT and CDR2 as YYREEE (reference sequence). CDR3 size: 12 residues. V lost 4 bases, J lost 11 bases, and 8 bases stayed unmatched. The CDR3 here is CASSRTDRAYTF. CDR3 DNA sequence: TGTGCCAGCAGCAGGACCGACAGGGCTTACACCTTC.

The rearrangement joins TRBV29-1 to TRBJ2-1; 7 positions agree with TRBD2. The germline gives CDR1 SQVTM, CDR2 ANQGSEA. After removal of 6 bases from V and 7 bases from J, the junction contained 15 bases not matched to a gene. This CDR3 has 15 amino acids. In DNA, the CDR3 is TGCAGCGTCGAGAGGGTGGGAGGGCGGAAGAATGAGCAGTTCTTC. This codes for CSVERVGGRKNEQFF.

This clonotype was seen a handful of times. The chain uses TRBV12-3 or TRBV12-4 and TRBJ2-4, with D hard to call. V gave up 2 bases and J gave up 3 bases, with 5 bases separating them. This CDR3 comprises 13 residues. The CDR3 loop is CASSLIGKNIQYF. The CDR3 DNA reads TGTGCCAGCAGTTTAATAGGCAAAAACATTCAGTACTTC.

The V call is TRBV20-1, the J call TRBJ2-1; D remains unclear. Trimming pared 3 bases from V and 4 bases from J, leaving 7 bases between. This CDR3 contains 12 residues. The germline CDR1 and CDR2 sequences are DFQATT and SNEGSKA (reference sequence). This chain's CDR3 is CSARSAYNEQFF. The CDR3 nucleotides read TGCAGTGCTAGGTCGGCTTACAATGAGCAGTTCTTC.

V and J are TRBV7-8 and TRBJ1-5, with no clear D. CDR1 SGHVS and CDR2 FQNEAQ come from the germline V gene. The CDR3 spans 15 residues. V shed 2 bases and J shed 0 bases, with 8 bases lying between them. CDR3 nucleotides: TGTGCCAGCAGCTTATTACGTTATAGCAATCAGCCCCAGCATTTT. Protein sequence: CASSLLRYSNQPQHF.

The chain is built from TRBV21-1 and TRBJ1-1; whether TRBD1, the table's D call, matches the DNA was not checked. TRBV21-1 is listed as a pseudogene. The CDR3 loop spans 16 amino acids. CDR3 loop: CVSSKALGQTNTEAFF. The CDR3 region has the DNA TGTGTCAGCAGCAAAGCCCTGGGACAGACGAACACTGAAGCTTTCTTT.

The gene calls are TRBV20-1 and TRBJ1-5; 7 bases line up with TRBD1. The CDR3 is 15 residues long. V lost 4 bases to trimming and J lost 3 bases; unmatched junction nucleotides: 9. The V gene's germline CDR1 is DFQATT and CDR2 SNEGSKA (reference sequence). CDR3: CSAIGQVRINQPQHF. CDR3 bases: TGCAGTGCTATTGGACAGGTTCGAATCAATCAGCCCCAGCATTTT.

This chain uses TRBV20-1 with TRBJ2-5; TRBD2 might be the D (5 bases). V dropped 1 base and J dropped 11 bases, with 23 bases sitting between them. Germline CDR1 DFQATT, CDR2 SNEGSKA (reference sequence). The CDR3 totals 15 residues. CDR3 amino acids: CSARGLLAPYNEQYF. The CDR3 DNA reads as TGCAGTGCTAGAGGTCTGCTAGCCCCCTACAATGAGCAGTACTTC.

This clonotype has just a few counts. CDR3 sequence reads: CSVADRDNYGYTF. Written as DNA, the CDR3 is TGCAGCGTTGCGGACAGGGATAACTATGGCTACACCTTC. This chain joins TRBV29-1 and TRBJ1-2; 8 positions match TRBD1. J was trimmed by 1 base and V by 4 bases; bases with no gene match: 2. The germline CDR1 and CDR2 sequences are SQVTM and ANQGSEA. This CDR3 comprises 13 residues.